This TCR beta chain was sequenced during a study of T cells in Graves' hyperthyroidism and ophthalmopathy. J gave up 5 bases and V 0 bases, and 6 bases lay outside the gene matches. The CDR3 spans 18 residues. Germline V lookup: CDR1 SGHKS, CDR2 YYEKEE (reference sequence). RNA transcripts were the template for amplifying TCR beta CDR3 regions. With the HTBI primer set, the TCR CDR3 went through a first round of RT-PCR. TCRdb reprocessed the multiplex PCR reads via MiXCR and lists one record per CDR3 protein. Counted here are more than 300,000 distinct CDR3 sequences, about 15% occurring once; the ten biggest clones make up around a third. This clonotype was recorded once. What it binds is not known. Lactation, pregnancy, other autoimmune disease or uncontrolled infection led to exclusion of patients. PBMCs stemmed from more than 7.5 ml fresh peripheral blood. General study findings and limits: Ophthalmopathy and stable hyperthyroidism were told apart by a 13 V-J model. Blood also showed most of the thyroid clonotypes that were expanded above 0.001.

The source is a woman younger than 45 with Graves' hyperthyroidism that later progressed to Graves' ophthalmopathy. Input material: blood. The gene calls are TRBV5-5 and TRBJ2-1, with 15 bases aligning to TRBD2. The CDR3: CASSLEPRTSGRDNEQFF. Written as DNA, the CDR3 is TGTGCCAGCAGCTTGGAGCCTAGGACTAGCGGGAGGGACAATGAGCAGTTCTTC.